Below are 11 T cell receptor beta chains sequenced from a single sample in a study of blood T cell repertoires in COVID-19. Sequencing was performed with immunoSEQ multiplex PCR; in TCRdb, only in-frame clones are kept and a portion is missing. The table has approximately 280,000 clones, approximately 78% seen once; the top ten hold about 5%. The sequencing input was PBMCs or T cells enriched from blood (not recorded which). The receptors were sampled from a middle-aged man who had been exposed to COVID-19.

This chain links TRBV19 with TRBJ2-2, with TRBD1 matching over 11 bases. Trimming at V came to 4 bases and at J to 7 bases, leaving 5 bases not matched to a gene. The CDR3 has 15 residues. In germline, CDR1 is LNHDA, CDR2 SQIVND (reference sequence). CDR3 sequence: CASSTDRGQDGELFF. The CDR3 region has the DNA TGTGCCAGTAGTACGGACAGGGGGCAAGACGGGGAGCTGTTTTTT.

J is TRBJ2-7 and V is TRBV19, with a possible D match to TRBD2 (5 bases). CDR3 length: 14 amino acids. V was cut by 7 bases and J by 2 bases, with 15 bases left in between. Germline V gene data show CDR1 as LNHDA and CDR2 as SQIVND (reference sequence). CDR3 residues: CASKEVRWPYEQYF. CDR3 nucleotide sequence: TGTGCCAGTAAGGAGGTCAGATGGCCCTACGAGCAGTACTTC.

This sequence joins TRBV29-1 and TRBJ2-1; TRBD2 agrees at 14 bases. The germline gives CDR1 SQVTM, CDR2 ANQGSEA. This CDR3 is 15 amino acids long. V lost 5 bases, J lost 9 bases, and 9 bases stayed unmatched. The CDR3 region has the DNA TGCAGCGTTCCCACGACTAGCGGGAGGGTAGGTGAGCAGTTCTTC. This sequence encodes CSVPTTSGRVGEQFF.

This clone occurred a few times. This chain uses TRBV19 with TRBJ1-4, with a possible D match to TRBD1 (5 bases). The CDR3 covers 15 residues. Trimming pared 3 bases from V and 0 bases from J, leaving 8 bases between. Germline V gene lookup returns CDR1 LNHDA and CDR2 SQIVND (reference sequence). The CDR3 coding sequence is TGTGCCAGTAGTATCGGGACTTCAACTAATGAAAAACTGTTTTTT. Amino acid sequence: CASSIGTSTNEKLFF.

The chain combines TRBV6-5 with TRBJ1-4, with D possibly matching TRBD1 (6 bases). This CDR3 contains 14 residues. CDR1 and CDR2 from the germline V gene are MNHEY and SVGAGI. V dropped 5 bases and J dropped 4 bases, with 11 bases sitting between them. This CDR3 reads CASSRPGVNEKLFF. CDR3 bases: TGTGCCAGCAGTCGACCAGGGGTTAATGAAAAACTGTTTTTT.

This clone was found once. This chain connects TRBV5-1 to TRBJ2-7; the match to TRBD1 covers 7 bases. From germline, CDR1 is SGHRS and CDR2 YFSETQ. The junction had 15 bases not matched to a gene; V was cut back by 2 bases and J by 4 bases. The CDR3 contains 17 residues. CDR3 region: CASSFSLIRDSSYEQYF. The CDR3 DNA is TGCGCCAGCAGCTTTAGCCTGATCCGGGACAGTTCTTACGAGCAGTACTTC.

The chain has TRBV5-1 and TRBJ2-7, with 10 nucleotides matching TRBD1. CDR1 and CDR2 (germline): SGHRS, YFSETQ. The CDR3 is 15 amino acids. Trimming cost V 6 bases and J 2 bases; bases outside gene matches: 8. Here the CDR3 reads CASTPGGTGAYEQYF. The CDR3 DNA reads TGCGCCAGCACCCCGGGGGGGACAGGGGCCTACGAGCAGTACTTC. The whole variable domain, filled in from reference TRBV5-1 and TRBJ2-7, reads KAGVTQTPRYLIKTRGQQVTLSCSPISGHRSVSWYQQTPGQGLQFLFEYFSETQRNKGNFPGRFSGRQFSNSRSEMNVSTLELGDSALYLCASTPGGTGAYEQYFGPGTRLTVT.

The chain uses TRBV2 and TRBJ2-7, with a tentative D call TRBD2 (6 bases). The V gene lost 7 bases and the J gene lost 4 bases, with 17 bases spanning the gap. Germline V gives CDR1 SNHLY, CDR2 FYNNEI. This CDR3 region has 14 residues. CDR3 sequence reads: CASTLEMGTYEQYF. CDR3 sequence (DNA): TGTGCCAGCACGTTGGAGATGGGGACTTACGAGCAGTACTTC.

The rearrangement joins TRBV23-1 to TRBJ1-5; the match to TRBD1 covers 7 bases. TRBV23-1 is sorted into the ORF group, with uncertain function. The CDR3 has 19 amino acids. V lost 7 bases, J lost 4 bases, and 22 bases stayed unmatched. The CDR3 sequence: CASNPVSPKTGTENQPQHF. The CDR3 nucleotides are TGCGCCAGCAATCCGGTCTCCCCTAAGACCGGGACAGAGAATCAGCCCCAGCATTTT.

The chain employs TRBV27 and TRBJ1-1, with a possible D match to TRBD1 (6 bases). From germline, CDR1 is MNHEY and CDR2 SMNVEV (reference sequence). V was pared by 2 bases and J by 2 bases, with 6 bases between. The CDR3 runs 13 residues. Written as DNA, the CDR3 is TGTGCCAGCAGTTTAGGGACAAACACTGAAGCTTTCTTT. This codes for CASSLGTNTEAFF.

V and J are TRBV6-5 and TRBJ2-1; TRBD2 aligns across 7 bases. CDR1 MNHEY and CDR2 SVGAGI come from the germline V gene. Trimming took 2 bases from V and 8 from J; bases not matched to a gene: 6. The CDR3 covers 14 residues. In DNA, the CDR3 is TGTGCCAGCAGTTACCAGCAGGGAGGGGATGAGCAGTTCTTC. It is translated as CASSYQQGGDEQFF.